This T cell receptor (beta chain) was sequenced for a study of blood T cell repertoires in COVID-19. Method: immunoSEQ multiplex PCR; TCRdb's copy keeps in-frame clones and lacks some. Among around 260,000 clones listed, over 75% were seen once. Per the germline V gene, CDR1 is SQVTM and CDR2 is ANQGSEA. With 7 bases clipped from V and 2 bases from J, the junction kept 11 bases outside the gene matches. The CDR3 consists of 15 residues. Input material: peripheral blood. This rearrangement joins TRBV29-1 to TRBJ2-1; 7 nucleotides line up with TRBD2. The TCR sequence derives from a human donor in a cohort sampled during active COVID-19. The CDR3 region is CSATGRAGAYNEQFF. DNA of the CDR3: TGCAGCGCTACGGGGCGGGCGGGGGCCTACAATGAGCAGTTCTTC.